The entry below describes one T cell receptor (beta chain). What it binds is not known. Other DNA sequences in this sample translate to the same CDR3. The sample is drawn from a study of cytomegalovirus exposure and HLA in healthy donors. Study-wide results and caveats: Among immune exposure information, only CMV serostatus was available.

The PCR contained 60 Vbeta and 13 Jbeta primers. Repertoires were generated with immunoSEQ multiplex PCR, while TCRdb's copy carries only in-frame clones and drops some. The table includes some 180,000 clones, about three quarters detected once. The sequencing input was PBMCs. The TCR sequence derives from a woman aged 60-70 years in good health and CMV-seropositive.

DNA for the CDR3: TGTGCCAGCAGTTTCTCAGGGGGATATGGCTACACCTTC. Encoded protein: CASSFSGGYGYTF. The chain has TRBV27 and TRBJ1-2, with 7 bases that match TRBD1. Per germline, CDR1 MNHEY and CDR2 SMNVEV (reference sequence). The length of the CDR3 is 13 residues. Trimming at V came to 3 bases and at J to 5 bases, leaving 3 bases not matched to a gene.